The TCR beta chain described here comes from a study of a mutant IDH1 vaccine in newly diagnosed glioma. Study-wide context: First vaccine doses came 4-6 weeks after radiotherapy alone, or with temozolomide cycles. The sex distribution of treated patients was 62.5% male and roughly 40% female, with a mean age of roughly 40 years. Prior therapy was radiotherapy, temozolomide, or both; most received both.

Libraries were prepared by immunoSEQ multiplex PCR; TCRdb keeps only in-frame clonotypes and omits some of them. The sample lists 88,000 or so clones, roughly 85% occurring once. Time point noted: week 23, last vaccination. It was 300 ug of mutant IDH1 20-mer peptide that made up each vaccine dose, given with topical imiquimod. A word on this clone: The antigen is not known.

Germline loops: CDR1 SGHTA, CDR2 FQGNSA. This CDR3 is built from 15 residues. V lost 4 bases and J 0 bases, leaving 12 bases between the germline ends. Study-wide points: Among top peripheral T cell clonotypes, changes seemed unrelated to pseudoprogression.

The receptor comes from a man in his thirties or forties with glioma. Some clones in this sample may be carry-over from other donors' samples. The sample was PBMCs, taken from a glioma patient whose treatment included an IDH1 peptide vaccine. This chain joins TRBV7-2 and TRBJ1-2, with D hard to call. The CDR3 spells CASSSAGATNYGYTF. Here the CDR3 DNA reads TGTGCCAGCAGCTCCGCAGGTGCTACTAACTATGGCTACACCTTC.